The source of this TCR beta chain is a study of blood T cells in healthy people across ages. CDR1 and CDR2 from the germline V gene are KGHDR and SFDVKD. The CDR3 runs 14 residues. With V trimmed by 12 bases and J by 7 bases, 11 bases remained unmatched. This clonotype showed up just a few times. With a J-beta primer mix and a sample-barcoded 5' primer, a second PCR ran roughly 6 to 11 cycles. From the 5' RACE reads, TCRdb called clonotypes with MiXCR, one entry per CDR3 protein. The repertoire consists of roughly 1 million distinct CDR3 sequences, with roughly a quarter occurring once and the leading ten covering approximately 0.79%. The same data also went into a second study, on T cells of mothers and their children.

This sequence joins TRBV24-1 and TRBJ2-1; 10 nucleotides line up with TRBD2. The sample taken for sequencing was blood. The origin of this receptor is a girl aged 2 to 9 in good health. For the CDR3, the DNA is TGTGCCGCCGGGGGGGCTAGCGGGAGAAATGAGCAGTTCTTC. As protein: CAAGGASGRNEQFF.